Listed here are 24 T cell receptor beta chains from one sample, sequenced in a study of OX40 agonist ivuxolimab in advanced cancers. Profiled with immunoSEQ multiplex PCR; TCRdb holds only in-frame clones, not every one. The sample has approximately 58,000 clones, 70% to 90% seen once. This material consisted of CD4+ or CD8+ T cells sorted from blood, taken in a trial of the OX40 agonist ivuxolimab. The source is an adult with an advanced solid tumor such as melanoma, head and neck, liver or kidney cancer.

This clone was found a few times. The gene calls are TRBV7-9 and TRBJ2-7; 8 bases are shared with TRBD2. Germline V gene sequence: CDR1 SEHNR, CDR2 FQNEAQ (reference sequence). There are 15 residues in the CDR3. Trimming cost V 1 base and J 5 bases; bases outside gene matches: 7. The CDR3 nucleotides read TGTGCCAGCAGCTTAGGAACGGGAGGGCCGAACGAGCAGTACTTC. This sequence encodes CASSLGTGGPNEQYF.

This chain joins TRBV2 and TRBJ1-6; D call uncertain. V lost 4 bases, J lost 7 bases, and 14 bases lay in between. This CDR3 region has 15 residues. Germline V gene data show CDR1 as SNHLY and CDR2 as FYNNEI. The CDR3 spells CASSAHRTENSPLHF. The DNA of the CDR3 is TGTGCCAGCAGTGCCCATCGGACGGAAAATTCACCCCTCCACTTT.

The chain uses TRBV10-3 and TRBJ1-5; TRBD1 aligns across 7 bases. Per the germline V gene, CDR1 is ENHRY and CDR2 is SYGVKD. Trimming removed 10 bases from V and 4 bases from J; junction bases left unmatched: 10. This CDR3 is built from 14 residues. As DNA, the CDR3 is TGTGCCACTAGAACGGACAGGTTTAATCAGCCCCAGCATTTT. Amino acid sequence: CATRTDRFNQPQHF.

The chain is built from TRBV28 and TRBJ1-2, with 7 bases fitting TRBD1. The CDR3 totals 15 residues. Germline assignment: CDR1 MDHEN and CDR2 SYDVKM. Losses at the gene ends were 3 bases for V and 2 bases for J; bases not matched to a gene: 6. CDR3 sequence: CASSFWGQPNYGYTF. The CDR3 DNA reads as TGTGCCAGCAGTTTTTGGGGACAGCCCAACTATGGCTACACCTTC.

This clone was detected once. The CDR3 nucleotides read TGTGCCAGCAGCTTGACAGGGGGCGCAAACACCGGGGAGCTGTTTTTT. It encodes CASSLTGGANTGELFF. This chain links TRBV7-2 with TRBJ2-2; 10 nucleotides line up with TRBD1. The CDR3 has 16 residues. V shed 3 bases and J 2 bases; nucleotides not matched to a gene: 3. Germline CDR1 is SGHTA and CDR2 is FQGNSA. The complete variable domain, with remaining parts taken from reference TRBV7-2 and TRBJ2-2, reads GAGVSQSPSNKVTEKGKDVELRCDPISGHTALYWYRQSLGQGLEFLIYFQGNSAPDKSGLPSDRFSAERTGGSVSTLTIQRTQQEDSAVYLCASSLTGGANTGELFFGEGSRLTVL.

The chain couples TRBV29-1 to TRBJ2-3, with TRBD2 matching 9 bases. This CDR3 has 13 residues. V trimming: 8 bases; J trimming: 6 bases; junction bases outside the gene matches: 9. Germline V CDR1 and CDR2: SQVTM, ANQGSEA. CDR3 DNA: TGCAGCCTTGTCAGCGGGAGGTTGGATACGCAGTATTTT. Amino acids: CSLVSGRLDTQYF.

The rearrangement joins TRBV29-1 to TRBJ2-2; 11 bases match TRBD2. This CDR3 region has 13 residues. Germline V lookup: CDR1 SQVTM, CDR2 ANQGSEA. Germline trimming cut 4 bases from V and 7 bases from J; bases unmatched to any gene: 2. CDR3 in amino acids: CSVVAGGNGELFF. Here the CDR3 DNA reads TGCAGCGTTGTAGCGGGAGGGAACGGGGAGCTGTTTTTT.

This clone was observed a single time. The rearrangement links TRBV4-3 to TRBJ2-7, with 10 bases aligning to TRBD2. The CDR3 spans 14 residues. Germline V CDR1 and CDR2: LGHNA, YSLEER. V lost 3 bases, J lost 6 bases, and 5 bases stayed unmatched. CDR3 coding DNA: TGCGCCAGCAGCCAGCTAGCGGGAGTGGGCGAGCAGTACTTC. It yields the protein CASSQLAGVGEQYF.

This chain joins TRBV5-6 and TRBJ2-1, with TRBD2 matching over 9 bases. V was pared by 2 bases and J by 12 bases, with 9 bases of the junction left unmatched. Per germline, CDR1 SGHDT and CDR2 YYEEEE. This CDR3 comprises 14 residues. The CDR3 protein is CASSFGVAGVGQFF. CDR3 coding DNA: TGTGCCAGCAGCTTTGGGGTAGCGGGAGTTGGGCAGTTCTTC.

Comment on this clone: One junction end does not reproduce the germline sequence, and a read error may be involved. Other DNA sequences in the same sample also yield this CDR3. The genes are TRBV9 and TRBJ2-5, with D maybe TRBD2 (5 bases). The germline V gene encodes CDR1 SGDLS and CDR2 YYNGEE. The CDR3 runs to 14 residues. CDR3 DNA sequence: TGCGCCAGCAGCGTCGGAGGAGCATGGGAGACCCAGTACTTC. Translation gives CASSVGGAWETQYF.

The chain recombines TRBV7-9 with TRBJ2-3; 7 bases match TRBD2. The CDR3 runs 16 residues. Losses at the gene ends were 6 bases for V and 1 base for J; bases not matched to a gene: 10. Germline V gene data show CDR1 as SEHNR and CDR2 as FQNEAQ (reference sequence). CDR3 residues: CASRPPGGSGTDTQYF. CDR3 DNA sequence: TGTGCCAGCAGACCTCCGGGCGGGAGTGGCACAGATACGCAGTATTTT.

This rearrangement joins TRBV6-5 to TRBJ1-1, with 8 bases identical to TRBD1. This CDR3 region has 14 residues. The germline CDR1 and CDR2 sequences are MNHEY and SVGAGI. V was pared by 2 bases and J by 9 bases, with 8 bases of the junction left unmatched. This chain's CDR3 is CASSYTPGQAKAFF. The DNA of the CDR3 is TGTGCCAGCAGTTACACCCCGGGACAGGCGAAAGCTTTCTTT.

The J gene is TRBJ2-3, the V gene TRBV4-2; D is uncertain. V was trimmed by 3 bases and J by 6 bases, leaving 10 bases between them. From germline, CDR1 is LGHNA and CDR2 YNFKEQ. CDR3 length equals 13 residues. CDR3: CASSQTLLDTQYF. The CDR3 DNA is TGTGCCAGCAGCCAGACCCTATTGGATACGCAGTATTTT.

The chain has TRBV5-5 and TRBJ2-5; D not certain. CDR1 and CDR2 from the germline V gene are SGHKS and YYEKEE (reference sequence). This CDR3 is 14 amino acids long. The V end lost 0 bases, the J end lost 3 bases, and 9 bases lay between the germline ends. The CDR3 reads CASSLEATKETQYF. CDR3 in DNA: TGTGCCAGCAGCTTGGAGGCAACGAAAGAGACCCAGTACTTC. The whole variable domain, filled in from reference TRBV5-5 and TRBJ2-5, reads DAGVTQSPTHLIKTRGQQVTLRCSPISGHKSVSWYQQVLGQGPQFIFQYYEKEERGRGNFPDRFSARQFPNYSSELNVNALLLGDSALYLCASSLEATKETQYFGPGTRLLVL.

The chain carries TRBV9 and TRBJ1-3; D gene unclear. V shed 3 bases and J shed 0 bases, with 7 bases lying between them. The CDR3 runs 14 residues. Per germline, CDR1 SGDLS and CDR2 YYNGEE. For the CDR3, the DNA is TGTGCCAGCAGCGCCCACAGCTCTGGAAACACCATATATTTT. Translating it yields CASSAHSSGNTIYF.

The rearrangement links TRBV11-2 to TRBJ2-5, with 12 bases matching TRBD2. V lost 2 bases and J lost 1; bases outside the gene matches: 2. In germline, CDR1 is SGHAT, CDR2 FQNNGV. This CDR3 comprises 16 residues. CDR3 bases: TGTGCCAGCAGCTTATCGGGACTAGCGGGCCAAGAGACCCAGTACTTC. It yields the protein CASSLSGLAGQETQYF.

J is TRBJ2-2 and V is TRBV5-1, with D maybe TRBD2 (5 bases). V dropped 1 base and J dropped 2 bases, with 12 bases sitting between them. Looked up from germline, CDR1 is SGHRS and CDR2 is YFSETQ. CDR3 size: 16 residues. Here the CDR3 reads CASSLPRTGNTGELFF. DNA of the CDR3: TGCGCCAGCAGCTTGCCCCGGACGGGAAACACCGGGGAGCTGTTTTTT.

This chain uses TRBV27 with TRBJ2-5; 9 bases are shared with TRBD1. V shed 6 bases and J 2 bases; nucleotides not matched to a gene: 4. This CDR3 has 14 amino acids. CDR1 MNHEY and CDR2 SMNVEV come from the germline V gene (reference sequence). In DNA, the CDR3 is TGTGCCAGCAGAAGGGGACAGGGTCAAGAGACCCAGTACTTC. Amino acids: CASRRGQGQETQYF.

This chain links TRBV4-3 with TRBJ1-2, with TRBD1 identical over 7 bases. The germline V gene encodes CDR1 LGHNA and CDR2 YSLEER. The CDR3 runs to 14 residues. Trimming took 3 bases from V and 7 from J; bases not matched to a gene: 8. The CDR3 loop reads CASSQKDRQTGYTF. CDR3 sequence (DNA): TGCGCCAGCAGCCAGAAGGACAGGCAGACTGGCTACACCTTC.

This rearrangement joins TRBV30 to TRBJ2-1; D is ambiguous. The V end lost 0 bases, the J end lost 6 bases, and 3 bases lay between the germline ends. In germline, CDR1 is GTSNPN, CDR2 SVGIG (reference sequence). The CDR3 totals 11 residues. The chain's CDR3 is CAWSVANEQFF. The CDR3 DNA reads as TGTGCCTGGAGTGTAGCCAATGAGCAGTTCTTC. Looking up the rest from reference TRBV30 and TRBJ2-1 gives the full variable domain: SQTIHQWPATLVQPVGSPLSLECTVEGTSNPNLYWYRQAAGRGLQLLFYSVGIGQISSEVPQNLSASRPQDRQFILSSKKLLLSDSGFYLCAWSVANEQFFGPGTRLTVL.

The V gene is TRBV4-3, the J gene TRBJ2-3; the D gene is possibly TRBD2 (5 bases). Per germline, CDR1 LGHNA and CDR2 YSLEER. V was trimmed by 1 base and J by 5 bases, leaving 13 bases between them. The CDR3 totals 15 residues. CDR3 sequence (DNA): TGCGCCAGCAGCCAAGGCGGGCTAGGCGGAGATACGCAGTATTTT. This codes for CASSQGGLGGDTQYF.

The gene calls are TRBV7-9 and TRBJ2-1, with TRBD2 matching over 13 bases. The CDR3 is 16 residues long. The V gene's germline CDR1 is SEHNR and CDR2 FQNEAQ (reference sequence). Trimming took 6 bases from V and 4 from J; bases not matched to a gene: 6. CDR3 amino acids: CASRPEGLAGYNEQFF. CDR3 bases: TGTGCCAGCAGGCCTGAGGGACTAGCGGGGTACAATGAGCAGTTCTTC.

The chain joins TRBV18 to TRBJ2-1, with 8 bases matching TRBD1. Germline V gene data show CDR1 as KGHSH and CDR2 as LQKENI. With V trimmed by 6 bases and J by 4 bases, 11 bases remained unmatched. The CDR3 totals 16 residues. CDR3 sequence: CASSLQGGGSYNEQFF. DNA of the CDR3: TGTGCCAGCTCGCTACAGGGGGGAGGCTCTTACAATGAGCAGTTCTTC.

The chain employs TRBV7-2 and TRBJ2-5, with D hard to call. Germline CDR1 SGHTA, CDR2 FQGNSA. Trimming took off 4 bases at V and 5 bases at J, with 14 bases between the two ends. The CDR3 has 14 residues. The CDR3: CASSYQSLGETQYF. CDR3 in DNA: TGTGCCAGCAGCTACCAGAGCTTAGGGGAGACCCAGTACTTC. The complete variable domain, with remaining parts taken from reference TRBV7-2 and TRBJ2-5, reads GAGVSQSPSNKVTEKGKDVELRCDPISGHTALYWYRQSLGQGLEFLIYFQGNSAPDKSGLPSDRFSAERTGGSVSTLTIQRTQQEDSAVYLCASSYQSLGETQYFGPGTRLLVL.